These T cell receptor beta chains were read from a single sample in a study of blood T cell repertoires in COVID-19. Assay used: immunoSEQ multiplex PCR; TCRdb lists only in-frame clones, some missing. The sample carries fewer than 25,000 clones, about nine tenths recorded once. Material: peripheral blood. The origin of the receptors is a human donor with active COVID-19. The donor label of this sample is uncertain. Both conserved end residues are part of each CDR3. D genes are given only for firm matches.

>TRBJ2-5|.|TRBV4-2|15
CASSQDDVPRETQYF
>TRBJ1-5|.|TRBV9|14
CASSAGVSNQPQHF
>TRBJ1-3|.|TRBV7-2|15
CASRPGQSSGNTIYF
>TRBJ1-1|TRBD1|TRBV6-5|14
CASIDRGLNTEAFF
>TRBJ2-1|TRBD2|TRBV5-1|16
CASSFAGTTLYNEQFF
>TRBJ2-5|.|TRBV4-2|22
CASTPRGTGSASGPLGKETQYF
>TRBJ2-1|TRBD1|TRBV9|15
CASSSGQGVRNEQFF
>TRBJ2-3|TRBD2|TRBV9|15
CASSVGAGGPDTQYF
>TRBJ2-2|TRBD2|TRBV24-1|14
CATSDWGGTGELFF
>TRBJ1-3|.|TRBV18|15
CASSPEILRGNTIYF
>TRBJ1-3|.|TRBV3-1/TRBV3-2|14
CASSQVGLGNTIYF
>TRBJ2-7|TRBD1|TRBV3-1/TRBV3-2|12
CASSRTGYEQYF
>TRBJ2-3|.|TRBV9|14
CASSSRTSTDTQYF